What follows are 23 T cell receptor beta chains derived from one specimen sequenced in a study of T cells in Graves' hyperthyroidism and ophthalmopathy. The source material, RNA transcripts, was used to amplify TCR beta CDR3 regions. The HTBI primer set served for first-round RT-PCR of the TCR CDR3. TCRdb reprocessed the multiplex PCR reads with MiXCR, giving one entry per CDR3 protein. The sample shows 470,000 or so distinct CDR3 sequences, more than 20% of them seen only once. Sequencing was done on a sample of blood. These receptors came from a man younger than 35 with Graves' hyperthyroidism.

The chain combines TRBV12-3 or TRBV12-4 with TRBJ1-2; D uncertain. The CDR3 runs to 13 residues. The V end lost 6 bases, the J end lost 8 bases, and 16 bases lay between the germline ends. Here the CDR3 DNA reads TGTGCCAGCAGCCCAGACCCGAATGGAGGCTACACCTTC. Protein sequence: CASSPDPNGGYTF.

This clonotype was observed a few times. A much larger clone differs by one base, so this may be a read error. This chain links TRBV11-1 with TRBJ2-5, with 8 bases fitting TRBD2. Looked up from germline, CDR1 is SGHAT and CDR2 is FQDESV (reference sequence). This CDR3 has 15 amino acids. V gave up 7 bases and J gave up 9 bases; unmatched junction bases: 16. CDR3 bases: TGTGCCAGCAACCGTCAGGGGAGAGCCGGGAGGGCCCAGTACTTC. Translating it yields CASNRQGRAGRAQYF.

The chain joins TRBV6-1 to TRBJ2-5, with D perhaps TRBD1 (5 bases). The CDR3 extends over 13 amino acids. Trimming removed 3 bases from V and 3 bases from J, with 8 bases in between. Per germline, CDR1 MNHNS and CDR2 SASEGT. CDR3 protein: CASSDVREETQYF. The CDR3 coding sequence is TGTGCCAGCAGTGATGTCAGGGAAGAGACCCAGTACTTC.

The chain uses TRBV2 and TRBJ1-2; D unresolved. From germline, CDR1 is SNHLY and CDR2 FYNNEI. Trimming stripped 5 bases from V and 0 bases from J, with 7 bases between. This CDR3 is 13 amino acids long. CDR3 sequence (DNA): TGTGCCAGCAGTCCATATACTAACTATGGCTACACCTTC. Protein product: CASSPYTNYGYTF.

This clonotype was observed a few times. The chain carries TRBV12-3 or TRBV12-4 and TRBJ2-3; D gene uncertain. Between the trimmed V and J ends, which lost 5 bases and 5 bases, there was a span of 17 bases. This CDR3 has 15 residues. DNA of the CDR3: TGTGCCAGCAGTCCCGATAGCAGCTCCCAAGATACGCAGTATTTT. It codes for CASSPDSSSQDTQYF.

This clonotype was counted a few times. Being one base from a much bigger clone, this may be a read error. V gene TRBV6-1 combines with J gene TRBJ2-7; 9 bases are shared with TRBD1. Germline V gene sequence: CDR1 MNHNS, CDR2 SASEGT. The J segment lost 3 bases and the V segment lost 6 bases, leaving 3 bases of the junction unmatched. CDR3 size: 13 residues. The CDR3 nucleotides are TGTGCCAGCAGGACAGGGGGAGACTACGAGCAGTACTTC. Translating gives CASRTGGDYEQYF.

This clonotype showed up many times. No conserved phenylalanine or tryptophan ends this CDR3, so it is likely a read error. The chain has TRBV11-2 and TRBJ1-2; D possibly corresponds to TRBD1 (6 bases). This CDR3 has 16 residues. CDR1 is SGHAT, CDR2 FQNNGV, per germline. V lost 2 bases to trimming and J lost 4 bases, with 17 bases between them. CDR3 DNA: TGTGCCAGCAGCTTAAACCGGGCAGGGGTAGGCTATGGCTACACCTCC. It is translated as CASSLNRAGVGYGYTS.

The sample holds many counts of this clonotype. Just one base apart from a much larger clone, this may be a read error. J is TRBJ2-7 and V is TRBV6-1; no firm D call. CDR3 length: 12 residues. CDR1 and CDR2 from the germline V gene are MNHNS and SASEGT. V gave up 8 bases and J gave up 9 bases, with 17 bases separating them. CDR3 nucleotide sequence: TGTGCCAGCTTAGGGATTATAAACGGGCAGTACTTC. Its translation is CASLGIINGQYF.

In its sample, this clonotype was seen many times. DNA of the CDR3: TGTGCCAGCAGTTTAAGATTCTCTGGGGCCAACGTCCTGACTTTC. Translation gives CASSLRFSGANVLTF. V gene TRBV28 combines with J gene TRBJ2-6; D remains unclear. The V end lost 2 bases, the J end lost 0 bases, and 5 bases lay between the germline ends. The CDR3 contains 15 residues. Looked up from germline, CDR1 is MDHEN and CDR2 is SYDVKM. Drawing the rest from reference TRBV28 and TRBJ2-6, the complete variable domain is DVKVTQSSRYLVKRTGEKVFLECVQDMDHENMFWYRQDPGLGLRLIYFSYDVKMKEKGDIPEGYSVSREKKERFSLILESASTNQTSMYLCASSLRFSGANVLTFGAGSRLTVL.

The rearrangement uses TRBV2 and TRBJ2-1; no definite D call. Germline assignment: CDR1 SNHLY and CDR2 FYNNEI. Trimming shortened V by 1 base and J by 4 bases, and 2 bases separated the two germline ends. CDR3 length: 12 amino acids. CDR3 sequence (DNA): TGTGCCAGCAGTGAAGGTTACAATGAGCAGTTCTTC. Amino acids: CASSEGYNEQFF.

Ten or more counts support this clonotype. The J gene is TRBJ1-4, the V gene TRBV11-2; a weak D match, TRBD1 (5 bases). The CDR3 length is 15 residues. Trimming took 2 bases from V and 1 from J, leaving 8 bases between them. The germline V gene has CDR1 SGHAT and CDR2 FQNNGV. Written as DNA, the CDR3 is TGTGCCAGCAGCTTACAAGGGGTAACTAATGAAAAACTGTTTTTT. Amino acid sequence: CASSLQGVTNEKLFF.

This clonotype was seen many times. The J gene is TRBJ2-7, the V gene TRBV6-5; no clear D gene. Germline CDR1 is MNHEY and CDR2 is SVGAGI. Trimming removed 2 bases at V and 5 bases at J, with 13 bases between. The length of the CDR3 is 14 residues. The CDR3 DNA reads TGTGCCAGCAGTTACGTGTCTGGGCAGGACGAGCAGTACTTC. Protein sequence: CASSYVSGQDEQYF.

This chain links TRBV2 with TRBJ2-7; 7 nucleotides line up with TRBD1. J lost 3 bases, V lost 6 bases, and 8 bases had no gene match. This CDR3 contains 14 residues. The V gene's germline CDR1 is SNHLY and CDR2 FYNNEI. CDR3 sequence: CASRRGTENYEQYF. As DNA, the CDR3 is TGTGCCAGCAGGAGGGGGACAGAGAACTACGAGCAGTACTTC.

This clonotype was picked up many times. The rearrangement links TRBV7-9 to TRBJ2-7; D uncertain. V lost 1 base and J 3 bases, leaving 10 bases between the germline ends. The germline gives CDR1 SEHNR, CDR2 FQNEAQ (reference sequence). This CDR3 spans 14 amino acids. CDR3 in amino acids: CASSLDSFGYEQYF. The CDR3 DNA is TGTGCCAGCAGCTTAGATTCGTTCGGCTACGAGCAGTACTTC.

This clonotype has ten or more counts. J is TRBJ2-2 and V is TRBV20-1, with D perhaps TRBD2 (5 bases). The CDR3 is 13 amino acids. The ends were cut back, 5 bases at V and 3 bases at J, with 10 bases in the middle. Germline CDR1 and CDR2: DFQATT and SNEGSKA (reference sequence). CDR3 amino acids: CSAEGNYTGELFF. As DNA, the CDR3 is TGCAGTGCTGAGGGCAATTACACCGGGGAGCTGTTTTTT.

This clonotype was picked up a small number of times. CDR3 loop: CASSHFGVIGDPPYEQYF. The DNA of the CDR3 is TGTGCCAGCAGCCACTTTGGAGTTATTGGGGACCCTCCCTACGAGCAGTACTTC. This sequence joins TRBV11-2 and TRBJ2-7; the D gene could be TRBD1 or TRBD2 (5 bases each). Germline-derived CDR1 and CDR2 are SGHAT and FQNNGV. Trimming removed 5 bases from V and 2 bases from J, with 25 bases in between. The CDR3 length is 18 residues.

This clonotype was detected many times. The chain recombines TRBV6-1 with TRBJ1-5; tentatively, D is TRBD1 (6 bases). The V gene lost 2 bases and the J gene lost 4 bases, with 24 bases spanning the gap. The CDR3 is 19 residues long. Germline CDR1 and CDR2: MNHNS and SASEGT. The CDR3 DNA sequence: TGTGCCAGCAGTGAAAGATTTGGGAGCGACCCTAGGGGGAATCAGCCCCAGCATTTT. Translation: CASSERFGSDPRGNQPQHF.

The table lists this clonotype with many counts. The CDR3 is CASSLVGISYEQYF. The CDR3, as DNA: TGTGCCAGCAGTTTAGTAGGGATCTCCTACGAGCAGTACTTC. This chain joins TRBV12-3 or TRBV12-4 and TRBJ2-7; D remains unclear. The CDR3 spans 14 residues. With 1 base removed from V and 0 bases from J, the gap between germline ends came to 7 bases.

In its sample, this clonotype was seen a few times. This sequence joins TRBV30 and TRBJ2-7; 12 nucleotides line up with TRBD1. The CDR3 has 13 amino acids. Looked up from germline, CDR1 is GTSNPN and CDR2 is SVGIG (reference sequence). Germline trimming cut 6 bases from V and 3 bases from J; bases unmatched to any gene: 3. The chain's CDR3 is CACGTGGGYEQYF. CDR3 bases: TGTGCCTGCGGGACAGGGGGCGGCTACGAGCAGTACTTC. The full variable domain, completed using reference TRBV30 and TRBJ2-7, is SQTIHQWPATLVQPVGSPLSLECTVEGTSNPNLYWYRQAAGRGLQLLFYSVGIGQISSEVPQNLSASRPQDRQFILSSKKLLLSDSGFYLCACGTGGGYEQYFGPGTRLTVT.

The gene calls are TRBV27 and TRBJ2-7, with no clear D. Germline loops: CDR1 MNHEY, CDR2 SMNVEV (reference sequence). This CDR3 has 14 amino acids. V was shortened by 5 bases and J by 4 bases, with 15 bases between the two germline ends. The CDR3 here is CASSPPDAPYEQYF. CDR3 nucleotides: TGTGCCAGCAGTCCGCCCGACGCTCCTTACGAGCAGTACTTC.

This clonotype was seen repeatedly, ten times or more. In DNA form, the CDR3 reads TGTGCCAGCAGTGTGGGGAAAAGCTCTGGAAACACCATATATTTT. Translated: CASSVGKSSGNTIYF. This sequence joins TRBV2 and TRBJ1-3; D not certain. CDR1 and CDR2 (germline): SNHLY, FYNNEI. The CDR3 is 15 amino acids. V shed 4 bases and J shed 0 bases, with 10 bases lying between them.

This clonotype was seen repeatedly, ten times or more. The J gene is TRBJ2-7, the V gene TRBV7-8; D gene uncertain. V was pared by 1 base and J by 1 base, with 20 bases between. Germline lookup yields CDR1 SGHVS and CDR2 FQNEAQ. This CDR3 is 18 amino acids long. CDR3 nucleotides: TGTGCCAGCAGCTTAGAGGGTGGCTGGGCAGCGCAGTCCTACGAGCAGTACTTC. As protein: CASSLEGGWAAQSYEQYF.

This clonotype was detected many times. The V and J genes are TRBV4-1 and TRBJ1-1; weak D call: TRBD1 (5 bases). The germline gives CDR1 MGHRA, CDR2 YSYEKL. The CDR3 spans 15 residues. Trimming stripped 4 bases from V and 1 base from J, with 13 bases between. The CDR3, as DNA: TGCGCCAGCAGCCCCACACGGGGCACGAACACTGAAGCTTTCTTT. Translated: CASSPTRGTNTEAFF.